Described below is a single T cell receptor (beta chain) sequence and its context. Its antigen has not been determined. No much larger clonotype is one base removed from it; base qualities were not supplied. Other DNA sequences in this specimen translate into the identical CDR3. The library was built by means of the immunoSEQ multiplex PCR assay. The immuneACCESS repertoire file appears here via TCRdb, limited to in-frame rearrangements. These files lack a portion of the clones; in checked studies, under half of the deficit traces to unresolved V genes, and the cause of the others is not known. This sample lists about 24,000 clones; around 90% were detected once. The ten largest clones capture approximately 30% of the sample. Read against the paper, the sample's treatment or condition label means: preoperative locoregional IRX-2 cytokine immunotherapy. The samples were obtained from a phase Ib study in which preoperative, locoregional IRX-2 cytokine immunotherapy intended to prime immune responses was tested. Before surgery, IRX-2 was given to the donors, who were patients with early-stage breast cancer.

The data were obtained in a study of preoperative IRX-2 immunotherapy in early breast cancer (dated by TCRdb to between 2017 and 2020). From its cysteine to its phenylalanine, the CDR3 spans 14 amino acids. Only the CDR3 DNA stays, 42 bases, in frame from base 1. This specimen was tumor tissue, taken after IRX-2 immunotherapy. The sequence was obtained from a human donor with breast cancer. The sequence links TRBV21-1 to TRBJ2-5; no DNA check was done on the table's D call, TRBD2. TRBV21-1 corresponds to a pseudogene. The CDR3 corresponds to CASGSGAEQETQYF. The sequenced DNA: TGTGCCAGCGGCAGCGGTGCAGAACAAGAGACCCAGTACTTC.